This T cell receptor (beta chain) stems from a study of beta chain features in type 1 diabetes. Study background: Patients looked much like healthy donors when it came to age, gender and cell yields.

Note on this clone: Its antigen is not identified.

The study reverse transcribed the entire isolated RNA, so it sequenced expressed TCRB transcripts. Libraries were prepared by immunoSEQ multiplex PCR; TCRdb keeps only in-frame clonotypes and omits some of them. The table records about 160,000 clones, approximately 10% of them present only once. Notes on the study in general: Researchers reported that naive, central memory and Treg TCRB repertoires appeared more similar in patients than in healthy donors. TCRB CDR3s were moderately but significantly shorter in Type 1 diabetes patients in all four CD4+ subsets.

Populations isolated by sorting all had purity greater than 95%. This TCR was recovered from a man aged 25 to 45 with type 1 diabetes. The sample taken for sequencing was central memory CD4+ T cells from blood.

CDR3 sequence reads: CAISADTGNQPQHF. CDR3 nucleotide sequence: TGTGCCATCAGTGCTGACACGGGCAATCAGCCCCAGCATTTT. J is TRBJ1-5 and V is TRBV10-3; the D is unclear. The V end was cut by 4 bases, the J end by 2 bases, with 9 bases between. The germline V gene has CDR1 ENHRY and CDR2 SYGVKD. The CDR3 is 14 amino acids.